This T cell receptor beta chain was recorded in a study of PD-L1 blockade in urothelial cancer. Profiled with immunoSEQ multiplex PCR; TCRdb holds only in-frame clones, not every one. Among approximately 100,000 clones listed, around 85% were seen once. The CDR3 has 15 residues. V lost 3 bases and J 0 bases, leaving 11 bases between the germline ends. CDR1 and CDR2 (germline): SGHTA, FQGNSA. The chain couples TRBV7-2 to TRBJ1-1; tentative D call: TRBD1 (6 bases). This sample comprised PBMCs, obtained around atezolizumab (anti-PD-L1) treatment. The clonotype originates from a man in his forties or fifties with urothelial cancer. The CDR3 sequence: CASSFGGAMNTEAFF. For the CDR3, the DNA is TGTGCCAGCAGCTTCGGGGGGGCTATGAACACTGAAGCTTTCTTT.